These T cell receptor beta chains were read from a single sample in a study of tumor-infiltrating lymphocytes in primary liver carcinoma. TCRdb independently ran MiXCR on the multiplex PCR reads; one entry per CDR3 protein. The table includes approximately 330,000 distinct CDR3 sequences, about two thirds detected once. Sequencing was performed on peripheral blood. The receptors come from a man aged 40-55 years with primary liver carcinoma and hepatitis B virus infection. Both conserved end residues are part of each CDR3. The D gene is left open where the match is weak. Where a row states a size, it is once, few, many or the class of an expanded clone; other rows omit it.

size	J	D	V	CDR3	DNA
-	TRBJ2-2	-	TRBV4-1	CASSQAATINGELLF	TGCGCCAGCAGCCAAGCCGCGACTATTAACGGGGAGCTACTTTTT
-	TRBJ2-2	-	TRBV11-3	CASNLVYGELFF	TGTGCCAGCAACTTAGTATACGGGGAGCTGTTTTTT
-	TRBJ1-1	TRBD1	TRBV5-6	CASSFADRGNNEAFF	TGTGCCAGCAGCTTTGCTGACAGGGGGAACAATGAAGCTTTCTTT
-	TRBJ2-7	TRBD1	TRBV4-2	CASSQYGTGCSYEQYF	TGTGCCAGCAGCCAATATGGGACAGGGTGCTCCTACGAGCAGTACTTC
-	TRBJ2-2	TRBD2	TRBV29-1	CSVVRNSGELFF	TGCAGCGTTGTTAGGAACAGCGGGGAGCTCTTTTTT
many	TRBJ2-7	TRBD1	TRBV6-6	CASSSFRGTDVLYEQYF	TGTGCCAGCAGTTCCTTTAGAGGGACAGATGTACTCTACGAGCAGTACTTC
once	TRBJ2-3	-	TRBV11-1	CSSSLRERDTQYF	TGTTCCAGCAGCTTAAGGGAGCGTGATACGCAGTATTTT
many	TRBJ2-1	-	TRBV5-1	CASSLAQGYNEQFF	TGCGCCAGCAGCTTGGCACAGGGTTACAATGAGCAGTTCTTC
-	TRBJ1-1	TRBD1	TRBV5-6	CAISLGASGQMNTEAFF	TGTGCCATCAGCTTGGGTGCCTCGGGACAGATGAACACTGAAGCTTTCTTT
-	TRBJ2-3	TRBD2	TRBV11-2	CASSRYRTSWSTVTQYF	TGTGCCAGCAGCAGATACCGGACTAGCTGGAGCACAGTTACGCAGTATTTT
-	TRBJ2-7	TRBD2	TRBV11-2	CARRPTGTSGRKESGEQYF	TGTGCAAGAAGACCGACCGGGACTAGCGGGAGAAAGGAATCGGGCGAGCAGTACTTC
-	TRBJ2-3	-	TRBV11-2	CASSLGWGWTGSPNTDTQYF	TGTGCCAGCAGCTTAGGTTGGGGGTGGACCGGGTCTCCAAATACAGATACGCAGTATTTT
-	TRBJ1-5	-	TRBV19	CASTSGVDQPQHF	TGTGCCAGTACCTCAGGGGTGGATCAGCCCCAGCATTTC
once	TRBJ2-6	-	TRBV11-2	CASSSASVLRGSGANLLTF	TGTGCCAGCAGCTCAGCCTCAGTTCTGAGGGGGTCTGGGGCCAACCTCCTGACTTTC
many	TRBJ2-7	TRBD2	TRBV5-4	CASSLRLAGGYEQYF	TGTGCCAGCAGCTTGCGACTAGCGGGAGGCTACGAGCAGTACTTC
-	TRBJ2-3	-	TRBV7-9	CASSLHPGSTDTQYF	TGTGCCAGCAGCCTACACCCGGGGAGCACAGATACGCAGTATTTT
-	TRBJ1-4	-	TRBV6-6	CAISSNRVNEKLFF	TGCGCCATCAGTTCGAACAGGGTTAATGAAAAACTGTTTTTT
few	TRBJ2-5	-	TRBV5-6	CASSLVGWTQETQYF	TGTGCCAGCAGCTTGGTCGGGTGGACTCAAGAGACCCAGTACTTC
many	TRBJ2-7	-	TRBV29-1	CSAVTGEQYF	TGCAGCGCCGTAACGGGGGAGCAGTACTTC
-	TRBJ1-2	TRBD1	TRBV6-5	CAGSYGTEARFWDGYTF	TGTGCCGGCAGTTATGGGACAGAGGCACGATTTTGGGATGGTTACACCTTC
-	TRBJ2-1	-	TRBV4-2	CSSSRAVRDHSYNEQSF	TGTTCCAGCAGCCGCGCCGTGAGGGACCACTCCTACAATGAGCAGTCCTTC
few	TRBJ1-5	-	TRBV28	CASNSVYQPQHF	TGTGCCAGCAATTCGGTGTACCAGCCCCAGCATTTT
-	TRBJ1-2	-	TRBV11-2	CASALGGGHLTF	TGTGCCAGCGCGCTGGGGGGTGGTCATCTCACCTTC
-	TRBJ2-2	TRBD2	TRBV10-3	CAIQRDRNTGELFF	TGTGCCATCCAGCGGGACCGCAACACCGGGGAGCTGTTTTTT
-	TRBJ2-1	-	TRBV10-3	CAISAGREYQNEQFF	TGTGCCATCAGTGCAGGCAGGGAGTATCAGAATGAGCAGTTCTTC
-	TRBJ1-2	TRBD1	TRBV5-4	CASSPAGDRGYGYTF	TGTGCCAGCAGCCCGGCTGGGGACAGGGGCTATGGCTACACCTTC